The 9 T cell receptor beta chains listed next were all sequenced from one sample in a study of T-cell reconstitution after alpha-beta-depleted transplantation in children. Preparation of the TCRbeta library used unique molecular identifiers. TCRdb ran MiXCR on the PCR reads and lists one entry per CDR3 protein. The sample carries about 500,000 distinct CDR3 sequences, approximately 29% recorded once. The material was PBMCs from the stem cell graft donor, obtained from the stem cell graft. Every receptor here comes from a human donor who donated a stem cell graft to a child with aplastic anemia.

This clonotype was counted a few times. The rearrangement joins TRBV6-5 to TRBJ2-1; no definite D call. The CDR3 is 16 residues long. V was shortened by 0 bases and J by 9 bases, with 18 bases between the two germline ends. Germline CDR1 and CDR2: MNHEY and SVGAGI. The chain's CDR3 is CASSYSTIDFNPEQFF. The CDR3 DNA reads TGTGCCAGCAGTTACTCCACAATAGATTTTAACCCTGAGCAGTTCTTC.

This clonotype was seen ten or more times. This sequence joins TRBV20-1 and TRBJ2-1, with TRBD2 identical over 8 bases. J lost 13 bases, V lost 1 base, and 9 bases had no gene match. This CDR3 has 13 amino acids. CDR1 is DFQATT and CDR2 is SNEGSKA in the germline V gene (reference sequence). The DNA of the CDR3 is TGCAGTGCTAGAGTGCGGGGGGACCTACGTCAGTTCTTC. As protein: CSARVRGDLRQFF.

This clonotype has a handful of counts. CDR3 protein: CAIKLGLAGVSSEQFF. DNA of the CDR3: TGTGCCATCAAGCTCGGACTAGCGGGAGTCAGTAGTGAGCAGTTCTTC. This chain connects TRBV10-3 to TRBJ2-1, with 13 bases lining up with TRBD2. The germline CDR1 and CDR2 sequences are ENHRY and SYGVKD. After removal of 7 bases from V and 9 bases from J, the junction contained 12 bases not matched to a gene. This CDR3 contains 16 residues.

The chain uses TRBV7-9 and TRBJ1-2, with D maybe TRBD1 (6 bases). The CDR3 spans 16 residues. The V gene's germline CDR1 is SEHNR and CDR2 FQNEAQ (reference sequence). Trimming removed 4 bases at V and 2 bases at J, with 17 bases between. For the CDR3, the DNA is TGTGCCAGCAGCTCCCGAACCAGACAGGAGAACTATGGCTACACCTTC. Translating gives CASSSRTRQENYGYTF.

This clonotype was found a few times. This rearrangement joins TRBV4-3 to TRBJ2-1; 7 positions agree with TRBD1. The CDR3 loop spans 18 amino acids. Germline V gene data show CDR1 as LGHNA and CDR2 as YSLEER. V lost 4 bases to trimming and J lost 0 bases; unmatched junction nucleotides: 12. Written as DNA, the CDR3 is TGCGCCAGCAGCCCCCAATCGTACAGGGGCGCCTCCTACAATGAGCAGTTCTTC. Translation: CASSPQSYRGASYNEQFF.

The chain links TRBV5-1 to TRBJ1-3; 9 bases align to TRBD1. The V gene's germline CDR1 is SGHRS and CDR2 YFSETQ. This CDR3 has 15 amino acids. Germline trimming cut 4 bases from V and 3 bases from J; bases unmatched to any gene: 5. The chain's CDR3 is CASSHGQGNGNTIYF. DNA of the CDR3: TGCGCCAGCAGCCACGGACAGGGGAATGGAAACACCATATATTTT.

This clonotype has just one count. The V gene is TRBV27, the J gene TRBJ1-4; 11 bases are shared with TRBD1. Per the germline V gene, CDR1 is MNHEY and CDR2 is SMNVEV (reference sequence). V gave up 8 bases and J gave up 8 bases; unmatched junction bases: 7. CDR3 size: 14 residues. The CDR3 bases are TGTGCCAGCCGGACAGGGGGCGTCACAGAAAAACTGTTTTTT. Protein: CASRTGGVTEKLFF.

This clonotype was observed a handful of times. This rearrangement joins TRBV6-5 to TRBJ1-5; 7 bases line up with TRBD1. The ends lost 6 bases at V and 4 bases at J; junction bases unmatched: 6. Germline V gene lookup returns CDR1 MNHEY and CDR2 SVGAGI. The CDR3 has 14 residues. The CDR3 spells CASSSGQDNQPQHF. The DNA of the CDR3 is TGTGCCAGCAGCAGCGGACAGGATAATCAGCCCCAGCATTTT.

The CDR3 nucleotides are TGCAGCGTTGAACGGGACTTCCAAGAGACCCAGTACTTC. Its protein is CSVERDFQETQYF. This rearrangement joins TRBV29-1 to TRBJ2-5; a possible D gene is TRBD2 (6 bases). Germline V CDR1 and CDR2: SQVTM, ANQGSEA. The V gene lost 2 bases and the J gene lost 1 base, with 8 bases spanning the gap. This CDR3 contains 13 residues.